This T cell receptor beta chain appears in the sequencing data of a study of T cells in Graves' hyperthyroidism and ophthalmopathy. In the study overall: Before treatment of any kind, peripheral blood was taken at initial diagnosis. Study outcomes and limitations: Most clonotypes that expanded in the thyroid above 0.001 also showed up in blood. The model foresaw ophthalmopathy a median roughly 6.6 months prior to onset.

Regions amplified from RNA transcripts were the TCR beta CDR3 regions. The HTBI primer set served for first-round RT-PCR of the TCR CDR3. One entry per CDR3 protein results from TCRdb running MiXCR on the multiplex PCR reads. This table has fewer than 250,000 distinct CDR3 sequences, 17% appearing once. The V gene's germline CDR1 is SNHLY and CDR2 FYNNEI. This CDR3 is built from 13 residues. Trimming shortened V by 6 bases and J by 2 bases, and 9 bases separated the two germline ends. The authors deemed Graves' hyperthyroidism stable absent ophthalmopathy progression within 18 months. This clonotype appeared many times. Antigen specificity is unknown.

The TCR sequence derives from a man aged 50 or older with Graves' hyperthyroidism. V is TRBV2 and J is TRBJ2-3; D is unresolved. The sample taken for sequencing was blood. CDR3 nucleotide sequence: TGTGCCAGCAGCCGGACCCTCACAGATACGCAGTATTTT. Protein sequence: CASSRTLTDTQYF.